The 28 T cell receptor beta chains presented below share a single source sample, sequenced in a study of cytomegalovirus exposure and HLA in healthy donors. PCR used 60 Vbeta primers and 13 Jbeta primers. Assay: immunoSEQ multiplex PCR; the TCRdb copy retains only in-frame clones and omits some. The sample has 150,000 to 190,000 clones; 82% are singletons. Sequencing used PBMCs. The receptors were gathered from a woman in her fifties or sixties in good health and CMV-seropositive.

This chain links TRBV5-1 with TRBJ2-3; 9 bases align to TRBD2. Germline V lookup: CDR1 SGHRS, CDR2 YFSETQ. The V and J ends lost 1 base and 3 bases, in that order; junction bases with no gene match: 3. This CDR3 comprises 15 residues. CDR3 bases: TGCGCCAGCAGCTTGTTCAGCGGGGGGACAGATACGCAGTATTTT. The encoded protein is CASSLFSGGTDTQYF.

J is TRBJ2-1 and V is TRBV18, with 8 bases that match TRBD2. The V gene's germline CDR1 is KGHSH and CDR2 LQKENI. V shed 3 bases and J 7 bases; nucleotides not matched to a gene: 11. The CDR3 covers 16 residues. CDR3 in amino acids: CASSPTRVAGMNEQFF. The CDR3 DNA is TGTGCCAGCTCACCGACGAGGGTAGCGGGGATGAATGAGCAGTTCTTC.

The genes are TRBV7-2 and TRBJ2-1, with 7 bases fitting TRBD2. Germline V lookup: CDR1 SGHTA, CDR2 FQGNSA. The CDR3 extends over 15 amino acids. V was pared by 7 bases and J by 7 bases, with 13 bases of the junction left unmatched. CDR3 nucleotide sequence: TGTGCCAGCAATCTAAAATGGGGGGGGAGGAATGAGCAGTTCTTC. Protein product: CASNLKWGGRNEQFF. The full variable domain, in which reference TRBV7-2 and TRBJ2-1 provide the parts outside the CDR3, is GAGVSQSPSNKVTEKGKDVELRCDPISGHTALYWYRQSLGQGLEFLIYFQGNSAPDKSGLPSDRFSAERTGGSVSTLTIQRTQQEDSAVYLCASNLKWGGRNEQFFGPGTRLTVL.

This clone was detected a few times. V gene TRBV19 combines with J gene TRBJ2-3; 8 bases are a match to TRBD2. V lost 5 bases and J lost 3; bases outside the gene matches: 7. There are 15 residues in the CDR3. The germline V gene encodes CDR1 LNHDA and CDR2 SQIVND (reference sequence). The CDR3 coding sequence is TGTGCCAGTAGTCCTCGAGTAGCGGGGACAGATACGCAGTATTTT. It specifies CASSPRVAGTDTQYF.

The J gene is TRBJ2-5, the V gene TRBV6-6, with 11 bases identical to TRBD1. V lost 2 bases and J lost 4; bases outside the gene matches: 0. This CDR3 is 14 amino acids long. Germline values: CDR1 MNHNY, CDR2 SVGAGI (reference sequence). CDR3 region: CASSYGQGAETQYF. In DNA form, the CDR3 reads TGTGCCAGCAGTTACGGACAGGGGGCAGAGACCCAGTACTTC.

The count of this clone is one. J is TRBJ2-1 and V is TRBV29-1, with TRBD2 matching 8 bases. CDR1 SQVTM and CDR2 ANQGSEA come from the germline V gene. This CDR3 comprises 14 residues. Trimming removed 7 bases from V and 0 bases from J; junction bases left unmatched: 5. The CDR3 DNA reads TGCAGCGGACGCGGGGGGATCTCCTACAATGAGCAGTTCTTC. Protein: CSGRGGISYNEQFF.

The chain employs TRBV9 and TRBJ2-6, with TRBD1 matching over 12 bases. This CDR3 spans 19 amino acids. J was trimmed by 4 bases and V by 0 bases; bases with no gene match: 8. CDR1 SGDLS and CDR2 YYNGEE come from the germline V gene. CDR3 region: CASSVARDRGLAGANVLTF. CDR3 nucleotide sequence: TGTGCCAGCAGCGTAGCACGGGACAGGGGGCTCGCCGGGGCCAACGTCCTGACTTTC.

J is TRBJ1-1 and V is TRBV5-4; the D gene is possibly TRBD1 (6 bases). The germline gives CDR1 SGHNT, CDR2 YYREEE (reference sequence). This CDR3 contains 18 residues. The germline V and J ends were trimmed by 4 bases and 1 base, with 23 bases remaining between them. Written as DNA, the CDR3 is TGTGCCAGCAGCAAGCCAGCGGGGGGGCGCGGGGCGAACACTGAAGCTTTCTTT. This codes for CASSKPAGGRGANTEAFF.

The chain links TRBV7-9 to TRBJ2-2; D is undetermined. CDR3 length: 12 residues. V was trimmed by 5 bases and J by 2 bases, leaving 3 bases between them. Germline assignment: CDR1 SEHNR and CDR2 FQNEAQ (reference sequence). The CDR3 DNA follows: TGTGCCAGCAGCCTTAACACCGGGGAGCTGTTTTTT. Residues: CASSLNTGELFF.

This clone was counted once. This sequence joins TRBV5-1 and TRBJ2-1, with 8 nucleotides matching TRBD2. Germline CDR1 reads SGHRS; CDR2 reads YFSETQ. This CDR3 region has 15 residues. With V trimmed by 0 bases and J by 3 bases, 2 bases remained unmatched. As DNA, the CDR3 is TGCGCCAGCAGCTTGGCGGGGGGGCTCTACAATGAGCAGTTCTTC. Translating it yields CASSLAGGLYNEQFF.

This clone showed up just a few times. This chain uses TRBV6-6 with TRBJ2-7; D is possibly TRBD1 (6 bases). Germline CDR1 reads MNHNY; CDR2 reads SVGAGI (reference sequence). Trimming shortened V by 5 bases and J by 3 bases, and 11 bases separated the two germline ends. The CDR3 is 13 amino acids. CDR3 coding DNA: TGTGCCAGCAGTACGGGACACTTCTACGAGCAGTACTTC. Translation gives CASSTGHFYEQYF.

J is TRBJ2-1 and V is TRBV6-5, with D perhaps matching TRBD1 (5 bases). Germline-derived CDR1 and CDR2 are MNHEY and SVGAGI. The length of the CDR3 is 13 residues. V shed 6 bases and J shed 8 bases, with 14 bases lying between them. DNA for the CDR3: TGTGCCAGCAGGGGGCGGATGTTCGATGAGCAGTTCTTC. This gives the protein CASRGRMFDEQFF.

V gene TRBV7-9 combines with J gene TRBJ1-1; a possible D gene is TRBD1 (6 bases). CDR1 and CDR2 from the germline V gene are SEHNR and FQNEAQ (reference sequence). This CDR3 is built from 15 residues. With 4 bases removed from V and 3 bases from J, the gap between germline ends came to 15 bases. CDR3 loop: CASSYLGKGDTEAFF. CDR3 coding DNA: TGTGCCAGCAGCTACTTAGGGAAGGGGGACACTGAAGCTTTCTTT.

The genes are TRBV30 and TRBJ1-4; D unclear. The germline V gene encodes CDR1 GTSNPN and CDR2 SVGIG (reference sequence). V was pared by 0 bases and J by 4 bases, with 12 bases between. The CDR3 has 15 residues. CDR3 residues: CAWSVPTNGNEKLFF. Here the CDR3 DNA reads TGTGCCTGGAGTGTTCCGACAAATGGTAATGAAAAACTGTTTTTT.

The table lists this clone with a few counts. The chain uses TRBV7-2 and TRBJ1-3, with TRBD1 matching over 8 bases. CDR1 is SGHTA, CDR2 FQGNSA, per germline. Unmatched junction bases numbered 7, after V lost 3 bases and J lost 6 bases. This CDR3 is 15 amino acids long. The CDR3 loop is CASSFRGRVENTIYF. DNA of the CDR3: TGTGCCAGCAGCTTCAGGGGGCGTGTAGAAAACACCATATATTTT.

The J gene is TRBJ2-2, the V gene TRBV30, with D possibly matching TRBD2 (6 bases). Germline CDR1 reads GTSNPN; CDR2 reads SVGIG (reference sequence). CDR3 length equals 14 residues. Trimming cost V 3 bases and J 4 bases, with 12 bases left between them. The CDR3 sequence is CAWRMGGSTGELFF. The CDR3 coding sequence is TGTGCCTGGAGGATGGGGGGAAGCACCGGGGAGCTGTTTTTT.

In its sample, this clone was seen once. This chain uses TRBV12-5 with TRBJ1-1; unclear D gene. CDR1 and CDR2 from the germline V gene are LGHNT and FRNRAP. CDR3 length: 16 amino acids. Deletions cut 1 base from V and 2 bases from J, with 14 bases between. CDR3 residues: CASGLAFDGSNTEAFF. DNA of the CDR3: TGTGCTAGTGGTTTGGCCTTCGACGGGAGTAACACTGAAGCTTTCTTT.

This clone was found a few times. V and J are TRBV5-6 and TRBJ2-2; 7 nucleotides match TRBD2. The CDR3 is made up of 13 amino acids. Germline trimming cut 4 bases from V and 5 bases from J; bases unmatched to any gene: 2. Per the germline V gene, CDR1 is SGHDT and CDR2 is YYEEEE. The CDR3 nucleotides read TGTGCCAGCAGCGGGGGGGAGACCGGGGAGCTGTTTTTT. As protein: CASSGGETGELFF.

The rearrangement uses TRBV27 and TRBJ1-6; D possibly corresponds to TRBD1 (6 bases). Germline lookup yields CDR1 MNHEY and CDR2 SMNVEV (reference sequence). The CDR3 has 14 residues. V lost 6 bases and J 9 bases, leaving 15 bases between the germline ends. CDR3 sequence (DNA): TGTGCCAGCAGAGAACAGGGAAGGGGTTCACCCCTCCACTTT. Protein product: CASREQGRGSPLHF.

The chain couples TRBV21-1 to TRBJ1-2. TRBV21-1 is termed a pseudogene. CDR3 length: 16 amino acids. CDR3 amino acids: CASSKVKSSREPGYTF. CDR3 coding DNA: TGTGCCAGCAGCAAAGTCAAGAGCTCGAGGGAACCTGGCTACACCTTC.

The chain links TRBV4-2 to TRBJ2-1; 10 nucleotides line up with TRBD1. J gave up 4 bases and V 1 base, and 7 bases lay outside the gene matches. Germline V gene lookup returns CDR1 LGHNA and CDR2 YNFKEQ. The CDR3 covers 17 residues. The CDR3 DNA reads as TGTGCCAGCAGCCAAGCGGCCGGGACAGGGGCGTACAATGAGCAGTTCTTC. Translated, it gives CASSQAAGTGAYNEQFF.

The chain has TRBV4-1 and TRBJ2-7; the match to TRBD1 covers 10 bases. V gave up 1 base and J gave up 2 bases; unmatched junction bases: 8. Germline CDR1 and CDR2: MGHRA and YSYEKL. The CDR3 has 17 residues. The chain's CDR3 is CASSQGTPGTGAYEQYF. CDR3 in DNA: TGCGCCAGCAGCCAAGGGACGCCCGGGACAGGGGCCTACGAGCAGTACTTC.

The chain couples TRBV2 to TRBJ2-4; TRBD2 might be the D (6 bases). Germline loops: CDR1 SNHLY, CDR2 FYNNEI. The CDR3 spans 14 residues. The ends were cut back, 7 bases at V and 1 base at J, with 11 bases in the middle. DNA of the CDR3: TGTGCCAGCATGGTTGGGGGGGCCAAAAACATTCAGTACTTC. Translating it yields CASMVGGAKNIQYF.

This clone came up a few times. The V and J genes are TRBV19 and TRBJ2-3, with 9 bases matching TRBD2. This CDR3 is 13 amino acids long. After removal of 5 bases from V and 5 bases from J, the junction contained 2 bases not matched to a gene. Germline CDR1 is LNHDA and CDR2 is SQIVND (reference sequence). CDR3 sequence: CASSAGGRDTQYF. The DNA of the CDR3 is TGTGCCAGTAGTGCGGGGGGGCGAGATACGCAGTATTTT.

The CDR3 region has the DNA TGTGCCAGCAGCCAGGCGACAGGCCCCGGAGCTGAAGCTTTCTTT. Its translation: CASSQATGPGAEAFF. The chain employs TRBV4-2 and TRBJ1-1; a weak D match, TRBD1 (6 bases). CDR1 is LGHNA, CDR2 YNFKEQ, per germline. CDR3 length: 15 amino acids. V dropped 3 bases and J dropped 6 bases, with 17 bases sitting between them.

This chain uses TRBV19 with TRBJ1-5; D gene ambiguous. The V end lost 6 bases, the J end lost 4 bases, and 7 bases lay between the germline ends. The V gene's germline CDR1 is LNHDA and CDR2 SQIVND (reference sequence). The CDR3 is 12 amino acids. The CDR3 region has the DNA TGTGCCAGTAGCTTCAGAAATCAGCCCCAGCATTTT. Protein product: CASSFRNQPQHF.

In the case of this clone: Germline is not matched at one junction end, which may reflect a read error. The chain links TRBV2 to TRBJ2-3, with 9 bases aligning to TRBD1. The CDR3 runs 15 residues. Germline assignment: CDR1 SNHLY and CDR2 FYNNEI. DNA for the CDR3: TGTGCCAGCACTGAAGAGACAGGGGGAACAGATACGCAGTATTTT. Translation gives CASTEETGGTDTQYF. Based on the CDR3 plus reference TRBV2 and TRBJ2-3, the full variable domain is EPEVTQTPSHQVTQMGQEVILRCVPISNHLYFYWYRQILGQKVEFLVSFYNNEISEKSEIFDDQFSVERPDGSNFTLKIRSTKLEDSAMYFCASTEETGGTDTQYFGPGTRLTVL.

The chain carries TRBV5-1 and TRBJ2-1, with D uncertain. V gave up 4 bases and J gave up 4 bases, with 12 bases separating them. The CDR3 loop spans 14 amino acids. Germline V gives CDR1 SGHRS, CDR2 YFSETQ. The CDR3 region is CASSRLGGYNEQFF. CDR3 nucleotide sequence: TGCGCCAGCAGCCGACTGGGTGGGTACAATGAGCAGTTCTTC.